The 20 T cell receptor beta chains in this list originate from one sample, sequenced in a study of cytomegalovirus exposure and HLA in healthy donors. Profiled with immunoSEQ multiplex PCR; TCRdb holds only in-frame clones, not every one. The repertoire includes 260,000 or so clones, approximately 88% of them detected once, and over 0.7% sits in the top ten. Material: PBMCs. Receptor source: a woman aged 18-29 years in good health and CMV-seronegative.

V gene TRBV2 combines with J gene TRBJ2-2; 10 positions agree with TRBD2. Germline CDR1 SNHLY, CDR2 FYNNEI. Germline trimming cut 7 bases from V and 2 bases from J; bases unmatched to any gene: 4. The CDR3 has 15 amino acids. The CDR3 DNA reads as TGTGCCAGCATGAGGACTAGCGGAAACACCGGGGAGCTGTTTTTT. This sequence encodes CASMRTSGNTGELFF. Combining the CDR3 with reference TRBV2 and TRBJ2-2 gives the whole variable domain EPEVTQTPSHQVTQMGQEVILRCVPISNHLYFYWYRQILGQKVEFLVSFYNNEISEKSEIFDDQFSVERPDGSNFTLKIRSTKLEDSAMYFCASMRTSGNTGELFFGEGSRLTVL.

CDR3 residues: CAWSVNSYEQYF. CDR3 bases: TGTGCCTGGAGTGTAAACAGCTACGAGCAGTACTTC. This chain joins TRBV30 and TRBJ2-7, with D uncertain. The V end was cut by 0 bases, the J end by 3 bases, with 6 bases between. Per the germline V gene, CDR1 is GTSNPN and CDR2 is SVGIG (reference sequence). The CDR3 loop spans 12 amino acids.

The sample holds one count of this clone. The V gene is TRBV15, the J gene TRBJ2-7; D not resolved. Trimming removed 6 bases at V and 2 bases at J, with 11 bases between. The CDR3 sequence is 13 residues long. Germline loops: CDR1 LNHNV, CDR2 YYDKDF (reference sequence). DNA for the CDR3: TGTGCCACCAGGGCTAGTAACACCTACGAGCAGTACTTC. Residues: CATRASNTYEQYF.

The CDR3 region is CASSDQRGTRGYYEQYF. CDR3 in DNA: TGTGCCAGCAGTGACCAAAGGGGGACCAGGGGCTACTACGAGCAGTACTTC. J is TRBJ2-7 and V is TRBV6-1, with D perhaps matching TRBD1 (6 bases). The CDR3 extends over 17 amino acids. From germline, CDR1 is MNHNS and CDR2 SASEGT. Trimming cost V 3 bases and J 3 bases, with 21 bases left between them.

The rearrangement joins TRBV10-3 to TRBJ2-7; 7 bases match TRBD1. Germline V lookup: CDR1 ENHRY, CDR2 SYGVKD. The CDR3 length is 14 residues. V lost 10 bases and J lost 2; bases outside the gene matches: 11. Written as DNA, the CDR3 is TGTGCCAGTACAACGGGACAGACGGCCTACGAGCAGTACTTC. Its translation is CASTTGQTAYEQYF.

The CDR3 sequence: CASSNPPGRGGKNIQYF. The CDR3 DNA is TGTGCCAGCAGCAATCCCCCGGGGCGAGGGGGCAAAAACATTCAGTACTTC. This chain links TRBV28 with TRBJ2-4, with TRBD1 as a possible D gene (6 bases). The V gene lost 6 bases and the J gene lost 3 bases, with 21 bases spanning the gap. Per germline, CDR1 MDHEN and CDR2 SYDVKM. This CDR3 comprises 17 residues.

CDR3 sequence: CASSLLQVVGYTF. The CDR3 coding sequence is TGTGCCAGCAGCTTGCTACAGGTTGTTGGCTACACCTTC. V gene TRBV5-6 combines with J gene TRBJ1-2, with a weak D call TRBD1 (5 bases). V shed 1 base and J shed 7 bases, with 11 bases lying between them. CDR1 is SGHDT and CDR2 is YYEEEE in the germline V gene. The CDR3 is 13 residues long.

CDR3 amino acids: CASSVAGANTGELFF. The CDR3 nucleotides are TGTGCCAGCAGCGTAGCGGGAGCCAACACCGGGGAGCTGTTTTTT. The chain links TRBV28 to TRBJ2-2; 9 bases are shared with TRBD2. The trim removed 6 bases at V and 2 bases at J, leaving 4 bases unmatched. Germline CDR1 MDHEN, CDR2 SYDVKM. This CDR3 contains 15 residues.

This clone was picked up one time. The chain carries TRBV5-6 and TRBJ2-7; possible D gene TRBD2, 5 bases. Germline lookup yields CDR1 SGHDT and CDR2 YYEEEE. V shed 0 bases and J shed 2 bases, with 9 bases lying between them. The CDR3 length is 14 residues. CDR3 nucleotides: TGTGCCAGCAGCTTGGTTACGGGAACCTACGAGCAGTACTTC. Translation gives CASSLVTGTYEQYF.

The CDR3 here is CASSYTGGLNQPQHF. The DNA for the CDR3 is TGTGCCAGCAGTTATACAGGGGGCCTCAATCAGCCCCAGCATTTT. The chain combines TRBV6-5 with TRBJ1-5; 9 bases match TRBD1. CDR3 length equals 15 residues. Germline loops: CDR1 MNHEY, CDR2 SVGAGI. The junction had 3 bases not matched to a gene; V was cut back by 3 bases and J by 3 bases.

This clone was counted a single time. DNA of the CDR3: TGTGCCAGCAGTTCTGACAGAAGCAATCAGCCCCAGCATTTT. Protein product: CASSSDRSNQPQHF. V gene TRBV6-6 combines with J gene TRBJ1-5, with D possibly being TRBD1 (5 bases). The length of the CDR3 is 14 residues. Germline V gene data show CDR1 as MNHNY and CDR2 as SVGAGI (reference sequence). The germline V and J ends were trimmed by 4 bases and 1 base, with 8 bases remaining between them.

This sequence joins TRBV25-1 and TRBJ1-1; a weak D match, TRBD1 (5 bases). This CDR3 has 15 residues. Trimming cost V 2 bases and J 4 bases, with 14 bases left between them. Germline V gene sequence: CDR1 MGHDK, CDR2 SYGVNS. CDR3 nucleotides: TGTGCCAGCAGTGAACCCCGTGGGGGGACCACTGAAGCTTTCTTT. Its translation: CASSEPRGGTTEAFF.

This chain connects TRBV4-2 to TRBJ2-7; unclear D gene. The V end was cut by 4 bases, the J end by 4 bases, with 11 bases between. The CDR3 has 13 residues. Germline CDR1 LGHNA, CDR2 YNFKEQ. The CDR3 DNA sequence: TGTGCCAGCAGCCTGCAGACTGGGTACGAGCAGTACTTC. It specifies CASSLQTGYEQYF.

This clone has only one observation. The CDR3 sequence: CASSESALRQGRNTEAFF. The CDR3, as DNA: TGTGCCAGCAGCGAGTCTGCCTTACGTCAGGGGAGGAACACTGAAGCTTTCTTT. The chain links TRBV2 to TRBJ1-1, with D maybe TRBD1 (6 bases). Deletions cut 6 bases from V and 1 base from J, with 24 bases between. This CDR3 comprises 18 residues. Germline V gives CDR1 SNHLY, CDR2 FYNNEI.

The chain links TRBV6-5 to TRBJ2-7; 8 nucleotides agree with TRBD1. Per the germline V gene, CDR1 is MNHEY and CDR2 is SVGAGI. The CDR3 runs 14 residues. V was clipped by 6 bases and J by 6 bases; unmatched bases: 10. The CDR3 region is CASSYRGTGREQYF. The DNA of the CDR3 is TGTGCCAGCAGCTACAGGGGGACGGGTCGCGAGCAGTACTTC.

V is TRBV19 and J is TRBJ2-3; 9 bases are shared with TRBD2. This CDR3 is built from 16 residues. With 2 bases clipped from V and 5 bases from J, the junction kept 8 bases outside the gene matches. Germline loops: CDR1 LNHDA, CDR2 SQIVND (reference sequence). CDR3 amino acids: CASSIIAGESGDTQYF. CDR3 DNA: TGTGCCAGTAGTATAATAGCGGGAGAGTCTGGAGATACGCAGTATTTT.

The genes are TRBV27 and TRBJ1-6; perhaps TRBD1 as D (6 bases). Germline CDR1 and CDR2: MNHEY and SMNVEV (reference sequence). Trimming took 8 bases from V and 7 from J, leaving 15 bases between them. CDR3 length: 14 residues. The CDR3 DNA is TGTGCCAGCGCGAGGGGGGGGTACAATTCACCCCTCCACTTT. It yields the protein CASARGGYNSPLHF.

This chain connects TRBV7-2 to TRBJ2-3, with 8 bases that match TRBD1. This CDR3 spans 14 amino acids. Losses at the gene ends were 3 bases for V and 4 bases for J; bases not matched to a gene: 3. Germline values: CDR1 SGHTA, CDR2 FQGNSA. The CDR3 bases are TGTGCCAGCAGCTTGGACAGGGCCGCAGATACGCAGTATTTT. It codes for CASSLDRAADTQYF.

This sequence joins TRBV11-3 and TRBJ2-2; D call uncertain. This CDR3 contains 13 residues. Germline lookup yields CDR1 SGHNT and CDR2 YENEEA. V lost 0 bases to trimming and J lost 4 bases, with 3 bases between them. This CDR3 is CASSLDGTGELFF. The DNA of the CDR3 is TGTGCCAGCAGCTTAGACGGCACCGGGGAGCTGTTTTTT.

The V gene is TRBV2, the J gene TRBJ2-5; D is perhaps TRBD1 (5 bases). Germline CDR1 is SNHLY and CDR2 is FYNNEI. The CDR3 contains 14 residues. V was cut by 6 bases and J by 0 bases, with 11 bases left in between. The CDR3 loop reads CASSGRQYQETQYF. The CDR3 DNA reads as TGTGCCAGCAGCGGCCGACAGTACCAAGAGACCCAGTACTTC.